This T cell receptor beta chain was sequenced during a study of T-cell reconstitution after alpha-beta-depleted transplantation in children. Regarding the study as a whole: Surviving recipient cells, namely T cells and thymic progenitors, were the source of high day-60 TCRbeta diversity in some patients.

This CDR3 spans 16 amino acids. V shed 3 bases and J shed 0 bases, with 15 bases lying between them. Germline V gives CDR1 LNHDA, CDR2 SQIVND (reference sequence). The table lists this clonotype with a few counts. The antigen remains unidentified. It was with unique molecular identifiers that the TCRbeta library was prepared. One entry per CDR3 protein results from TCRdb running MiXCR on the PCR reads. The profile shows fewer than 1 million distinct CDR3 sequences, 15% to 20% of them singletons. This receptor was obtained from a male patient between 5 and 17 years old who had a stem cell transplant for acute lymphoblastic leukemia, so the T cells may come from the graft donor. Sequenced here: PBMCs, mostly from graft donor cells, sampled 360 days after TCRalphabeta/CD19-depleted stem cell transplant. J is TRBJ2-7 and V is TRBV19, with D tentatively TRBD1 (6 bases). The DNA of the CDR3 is TGTGCCAGTAGTATCATTGGGGGCGGATACTCCTACGAGCAGTACTTC. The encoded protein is CASSIIGGGYSYEQYF.